This T cell receptor beta chain was recorded in a study of graft-versus-host responses after intestinal transplantation. Comment on this clone: The antigen is unknown.

V was pared by 1 base and J by 6 bases, with 8 bases of the junction left unmatched. Germline V gene sequence: CDR1 LGHNA, CDR2 YSLEER. The CDR3 contains 16 residues. The assay was immunoSEQ multiplex PCR, and TCRdb's table has in-frame clones only and misses some. The table has tens of thousands of clones, roughly 91% seen once. The J gene is TRBJ2-3, the V gene TRBV4-3, with 9 bases fitting TRBD2. The specimen comprised unstimulated CD8+ T cells sorted from spleen or lymph node cells, sampled before intestinal transplant. The receptor comes from a human donor who received an intestinal transplant. The CDR3 region is CASSQGRSRGGDTQYF. CDR3 bases: TGCGCCAGCAGCCAAGGGAGGTCGCGGGGGGGCGATACGCAGTATTTT.